These T cell receptor beta chains were read from a single sample in a study of shared clonotypes between healthy human individuals. Assay used: immunoSEQ multiplex PCR; TCRdb lists only in-frame clones, some missing. The sample records 2,500,000 or so clones, 80% to 95% being singletons. Source material: naive CD4+ T cells from PBMCs. These receptors came from a young man in good health. Some clones in this sample may be carry-over from other donors' samples. CDR3s include the opening cysteine and the closing phenylalanine or tryptophan. Fields, in order: D gene, J gene, V gene, clone size, CDR3 DNA, CDR3 protein. The D gene is left open where the match is weak. Size tells how often a clone was seen (once, few, many) or the class of an expanded clone, and some rows leave it out.

d_call: TRBD1; j_call: TRBJ1-1; v_call: TRBV10-3; clone_size: .; cdr3_nt: TGTGCCATCAGTGAGACGGACAGGGCGACGACTGAAGCTTTCTTT; cdr3_aa: CAISETDRATTEAFF
d_call: .; j_call: TRBJ2-1; v_call: TRBV4-2; clone_size: .; cdr3_nt: TGTGCCAGCAGCCAAGAATTGCATGAGCAGTTCTTC; cdr3_aa: CASSQELHEQFF
d_call: .; j_call: TRBJ2-7; v_call: TRBV28; clone_size: .; cdr3_nt: TGTGCCAGCACCCCTTCGCGGGGAACCTACGAGCAGTACTTC; cdr3_aa: CASTPSRGTYEQYF
d_call: TRBD2; j_call: TRBJ2-3; v_call: TRBV11-2; clone_size: .; cdr3_nt: TGTGCCAGCGGAACGACTAGCGGGAGCCCAGATACGCAGTATTTT; cdr3_aa: CASGTTSGSPDTQYF
d_call: .; j_call: TRBJ1-1; v_call: TRBV18; clone_size: .; cdr3_nt: TGTGCCAGCTCTTTTACCCAATCCGGGACAACGAACACTGAAGCTTTCTTT; cdr3_aa: CASSFTQSGTTNTEAFF
d_call: TRBD1; j_call: TRBJ1-1; v_call: TRBV7-3; clone_size: .; cdr3_nt: TGTGCCAGCAGCTTAGGCAGGGGGCAGGGAGCTTTCTTT; cdr3_aa: CASSLGRGQGAFF
d_call: .; j_call: TRBJ1-5; v_call: TRBV15; clone_size: once; cdr3_nt: TGTGCCACCAGCAGAGCTTTCGGGAGGGGCAATCAGCCCCAGCATTTT; cdr3_aa: CATSRAFGRGNQPQHF
d_call: TRBD1; j_call: TRBJ1-3; v_call: TRBV5-6; clone_size: .; cdr3_nt: TGTGCCAGCAGCGCAGGACAGGTCAACTCTGGAAACACCATATATTTT; cdr3_aa: CASSAGQVNSGNTIYF
d_call: .; j_call: TRBJ2-3; v_call: TRBV7-2; clone_size: .; cdr3_nt: TGTGCCAGCACCGGGACGGGTAAAGGTACGCAGTATTTT; cdr3_aa: CASTGTGKGTQYF
d_call: .; j_call: TRBJ2-1; v_call: TRBV7-2; clone_size: .; cdr3_nt: TGTGCCAGCAGCTCCACACGCCGGGGAGATGAGCAGTTCTTC; cdr3_aa: CASSSTRRGDEQFF
d_call: .; j_call: TRBJ2-7; v_call: TRBV4-1; clone_size: .; cdr3_nt: TGCGCCAGCAGCCAAGATTTGCGAGACGCAAACAACTTC; cdr3_aa: CASSQDLRDANNF
d_call: .; j_call: TRBJ1-2; v_call: TRBV5-1; clone_size: .; cdr3_nt: TGCGCCAGCAGCTTGGGGCAGGGCAACTATGGCTACACCTTC; cdr3_aa: CASSLGQGNYGYTF
d_call: .; j_call: TRBJ2-1; v_call: TRBV5-1; clone_size: .; cdr3_nt: TGCGCCAGCAGCTTGGCAACGGGGAACAATGAGCAGTTCTTC; cdr3_aa: CASSLATGNNEQFF
d_call: .; j_call: TRBJ1-3; v_call: TRBV19; clone_size: .; cdr3_nt: TGTGCCAGCCCGAACTACTCTGGAAACACCATATATTTT; cdr3_aa: CASPNYSGNTIYF
d_call: .; j_call: TRBJ2-5; v_call: TRBV2; clone_size: .; cdr3_nt: TGTGCCAGCAGTGTCCAAGAGACCCAGTACTTC; cdr3_aa: CASSVQETQYF
d_call: TRBD2; j_call: TRBJ2-1; v_call: TRBV28; clone_size: .; cdr3_nt: TGTGCCAGTTCAACTAGCGGAAACAATGAGCAGTTCTTC; cdr3_aa: CASSTSGNNEQFF
d_call: .; j_call: TRBJ1-2; v_call: TRBV28; clone_size: .; cdr3_nt: TGTGCCAGCAGTGTACGTCAGCTATACGGCTACACCTTC; cdr3_aa: CASSVRQLYGYTF
d_call: .; j_call: TRBJ2-3; v_call: TRBV4-2; clone_size: once; cdr3_nt: TGTGCCAGCAGCCAAGATAGGCCTACAGATACGCAGTATTTT; cdr3_aa: CASSQDRPTDTQYF
d_call: TRBD2; j_call: TRBJ2-3; v_call: TRBV18; clone_size: .; cdr3_nt: TGTGCCAGCTCACCAGGTCGGGGGCTCAGGGGAACTAGCGGGACTACCTACACAGATACGCAGTATTTT; cdr3_aa: CASSPGRGLRGTSGTTYTDTQYF
d_call: TRBD2; j_call: TRBJ2-7; v_call: TRBV5-6; clone_size: .; cdr3_nt: TGTGCCAGCAGCATGACTAGCGGGGGCTCCTACGAGCAGTACTTC; cdr3_aa: CASSMTSGGSYEQYF
d_call: .; j_call: TRBJ1-5; v_call: TRBV28; clone_size: once; cdr3_nt: TGTGCCAGCAGGGCCGGGAGGGTTGGGGAGCAGCCCCAGCATTTT; cdr3_aa: CASRAGRVGEQPQHF
d_call: .; j_call: TRBJ2-2; v_call: TRBV11-2; clone_size: .; cdr3_nt: TGTGCCAGCAGCGATAGACTAGCGAACACCGGGGAGCTGTTTTTT; cdr3_aa: CASSDRLANTGELFF
d_call: .; j_call: TRBJ2-3; v_call: TRBV14; clone_size: once; cdr3_nt: TGTGCCAGCAGCCGTCCGGACGGTCGAGATACGCAGTATTTT; cdr3_aa: CASSRPDGRDTQYF
d_call: .; j_call: TRBJ1-1; v_call: TRBV27; clone_size: .; cdr3_nt: TGTGCCACCAAAGGTTCCAGGGGAGCGAACACTGAAGCTTTCTTT; cdr3_aa: CATKGSRGANTEAFF
d_call: .; j_call: TRBJ1-3; v_call: TRBV28; clone_size: few; cdr3_nt: TGTGCCAGCAGTTGGGCCAGGGCGTACTCTGGAAACACCATATATTTT; cdr3_aa: CASSWARAYSGNTIYF
d_call: TRBD2; j_call: TRBJ2-5; v_call: TRBV4-1; clone_size: .; cdr3_nt: TGCGCCAGCAGGTTAGCGGGGCAGTACTTC; cdr3_aa: CASRLAGQYF
d_call: TRBD2; j_call: TRBJ2-1; v_call: TRBV5-1; clone_size: .; cdr3_nt: TGCGCCAGCAGCTTAATAGCGGGAGGGCAGGTCAATGAGCAGTTCTTC; cdr3_aa: CASSLIAGGQVNEQFF
d_call: TRBD2; j_call: TRBJ2-2; v_call: TRBV2; clone_size: .; cdr3_nt: TGTGCCACCCAGCGGGAGCGGGACACCGGGGAGCTGTTTTTT; cdr3_aa: CATQRERDTGELFF
d_call: TRBD1; j_call: TRBJ1-1; v_call: TRBV29-1; clone_size: once; cdr3_nt: TGCAGCGCCGACAACACAAACAGGGGAAACACTGAAGCTTTCTTT; cdr3_aa: CSADNTNRGNTEAFF
d_call: .; j_call: TRBJ2-5; v_call: TRBV5-1; clone_size: .; cdr3_nt: TGCGCCAGCAGCTTGACCGTAACCATGGGGAGTAGGGAGACCCAGTACTTC; cdr3_aa: CASSLTVTMGSRETQYF
d_call: .; j_call: TRBJ2-1; v_call: TRBV7-6; clone_size: .; cdr3_nt: TGTGCCAGCAGCTTTGGGGGCGGGGGAGAGCAGTTCTTC; cdr3_aa: CASSFGGGGEQFF
d_call: TRBD1; j_call: TRBJ1-1; v_call: TRBV7-9; clone_size: .; cdr3_nt: TGTGCCAGCAGCACCGGGACAGGGACTGAAGCTTTCTTT; cdr3_aa: CASSTGTGTEAFF
d_call: TRBD1; j_call: TRBJ2-3; v_call: TRBV19; clone_size: .; cdr3_nt: TGTGCCAGTAGTGAGGGCAGGGGGCAGTGGACAGATACGCAGTATTTT; cdr3_aa: CASSEGRGQWTDTQYF
d_call: .; j_call: TRBJ1-5; v_call: TRBV19; clone_size: .; cdr3_nt: TGTGCCAGTAGTAGACAGGTCGGAAGCAATCAGCCCCAGCATTTT; cdr3_aa: CASSRQVGSNQPQHF
d_call: .; j_call: TRBJ2-3; v_call: TRBV7-2; clone_size: once; cdr3_nt: TGTGCCAGCAGCCTAGCGACCCGCACAGATACGCAGTATTTT; cdr3_aa: CASSLATRTDTQYF
d_call: TRBD2; j_call: TRBJ2-5; v_call: TRBV18; clone_size: .; cdr3_nt: TGTGCCAGCTCAGAAGTAAAAGCGGGGGACCAAGAGACCCAGTACTTC; cdr3_aa: CASSEVKAGDQETQYF